These 19 T cell receptor beta chains were all obtained from the same sample, sequenced in a study of CD8 T cells in ankylosing spondylitis. TCRdb independently ran MiXCR on the 5' RACE reads; one entry per CDR3 protein. The table has some 290,000 distinct CDR3 sequences, roughly 20% seen once. Material: blood, either unsorted or a sorted T cell fraction (not recorded which). Every receptor here comes from a male donor with ankylosing spondylitis or in good health (not recorded which).

This clonotype was seen only a few times. This chain uses TRBV5-1 with TRBJ1-4; 9 nucleotides align to TRBD1. Germline V gene lookup returns CDR1 SGHRS and CDR2 YFSETQ. The CDR3 runs 16 residues. The trim removed 5 bases at V and 8 bases at J, leaving 13 bases unmatched. The CDR3, as DNA: TGCGCCAGCAGTCGATTCCAGACAGGGGGAGAGGAAAAACTGTTTTTT. Amino acid sequence: CASSRFQTGGEEKLFF. Full variable domain (missing parts from reference TRBV5-1 and TRBJ1-4): KAGVTQTPRYLIKTRGQQVTLSCSPISGHRSVSWYQQTPGQGLQFLFEYFSETQRNKGNFPGRFSGRQFSNSRSEMNVSTLELGDSALYLCASSRFQTGGEEKLFFGSGTQLSVL.

The V call is TRBV6-5, the J call TRBJ1-4; D is unclear. CDR3 length equals 14 residues. Germline CDR1 reads MNHEY; CDR2 reads SVGAGI. The ends were cut back, 2 bases at V and 5 bases at J, with 9 bases in the middle. The CDR3 DNA reads as TGTGCCAGCAGTTACGCCAGGCGAAATGAAAAACTGTTTTTT. It yields the protein CASSYARRNEKLFF.

The rearrangement uses TRBV5-1 and TRBJ2-2, with D uncertain. This CDR3 is 15 amino acids long. V lost 4 bases to trimming and J lost 5 bases, with 15 bases between them. Germline lookup yields CDR1 SGHRS and CDR2 YFSETQ. The CDR3 nucleotides read TGCGCCAGCAGCGTCCAGGCGCCTGCTACCGGGGAGCTGTTTTTT. Translation: CASSVQAPATGELFF.

The table lists this clonotype with a few counts. The chain employs TRBV11-1 and TRBJ2-3; 8 positions agree with TRBD1. CDR3 length: 16 residues. CDR1 SGHAT and CDR2 FQDESV come from the germline V gene (reference sequence). The ends lost 5 bases at V and 3 bases at J; junction bases unmatched: 10. Here the CDR3 reads CASSPPGQGATDTQYF. The DNA for the CDR3 is TGTGCCAGCAGCCCCCCTGGCCAGGGGGCTACAGATACGCAGTATTTT. Full variable domain (rest looked up from reference TRBV11-1 and TRBJ2-3): EAEVAQSPRYKITEKSQAVAFWCDPISGHATLYWYRQILGQGPELLVQFQDESVVDDSQLPKDRFSAERLKGVDSTLKIQPAELGDSAMYLCASSPPGQGATDTQYFGPGTRLTVL.

In this sample, this clonotype turned up a few times. The V gene is TRBV27, the J gene TRBJ1-1; 8 bases agree with TRBD1. The CDR3 loop spans 14 amino acids. Trimming cost V 5 bases and J 4 bases; bases outside gene matches: 6. In germline, CDR1 is MNHEY, CDR2 SMNVEV (reference sequence). The chain's CDR3 is CASSRRQGSTEAFF. Here the CDR3 DNA reads TGTGCCAGCAGTCGACGACAGGGGAGCACTGAAGCTTTCTTT.

This clonotype was recorded only once. V and J are TRBV21-1 and TRBJ2-4; TRBD1 is the table's D call, not checked against the DNA. TRBV21-1 is assigned pseudogene status. The CDR3 runs to 19 residues. The CDR3 protein is CASSKKGQDTLGAQNIQYF. CDR3 DNA sequence: TGTGCCAGCAGCAAAAAGGGACAGGATACTCTAGGGGCCCAAAACATTCAGTACTTC.

This clonotype occurred many times. The J gene is TRBJ2-2, the V gene TRBV4-1; 7 bases are a match to TRBD1. CDR1 and CDR2 (germline): MGHRA, YSYEKL. The CDR3 is 16 residues long. Trimming removed 0 bases from V and 6 bases from J; junction bases left unmatched: 7. The CDR3 bases are TGCGCCAGCAGCCAAGAATCCGACAGGGCATCCGGGGAGCTGTTTTTT. Its translation: CASSQESDRASGELFF.

The rearrangement joins TRBV5-6 to TRBJ2-3, with 11 positions matching TRBD1. Trimming cost V 1 base and J 3 bases; bases outside gene matches: 4. CDR3 size: 16 residues. The V gene's germline CDR1 is SGHDT and CDR2 YYEEEE. The DNA for the CDR3 is TGTGCCAGCAGCTTGCTAGGACAGGGGGCGACAGATACGCAGTATTTT. This codes for CASSLLGQGATDTQYF.

The chain uses TRBV5-1 and TRBJ1-1, with a tentative D call TRBD1 (6 bases). V gave up 1 base and J gave up 7 bases, with 11 bases separating them. Germline-derived CDR1 and CDR2 are SGHRS and YFSETQ. This CDR3 is 13 amino acids long. CDR3 DNA: TGCGCCAGCAGCTTGCTGGGGGCCAGTGAAGCTTTCTTT. Translating gives CASSLLGASEAFF. Filled out from reference TRBV5-1 and TRBJ1-1, the complete variable domain reads KAGVTQTPRYLIKTRGQQVTLSCSPISGHRSVSWYQQTPGQGLQFLFEYFSETQRNKGNFPGRFSGRQFSNSRSEMNVSTLELGDSALYLCASSLLGASEAFFGQGTRLTVV.

This clonotype has at least ten counts. The chain is built from TRBV12-3 or TRBV12-4 and TRBJ2-3; D unresolved. The V end lost 5 bases, the J end lost 0 bases, and 15 bases lay between the germline ends. The CDR3 sequence is 16 residues long. CDR3 DNA: TGTGCCAGCAGTCCCCCAAGGAGATCTAGCACAGATACGCAGTATTTT. It codes for CASSPPRRSSTDTQYF.

J is TRBJ2-2 and V is TRBV6-2 or TRBV6-3; TRBD1 aligns across 7 bases. The CDR3 sequence is 15 residues long. Germline CDR1 reads MNHEY; CDR2 reads SVGEGT. The V and J ends lost 7 bases and 5 bases, in that order; junction bases with no gene match: 10. CDR3 DNA sequence: TGTGCCAGCAAGATCCCGGGACAGCTTACCGGGGAGCTGTTTTTT. The encoded protein is CASKIPGQLTGELFF.

The V call is TRBV12-3 or TRBV12-4, the J call TRBJ2-2; 7 nucleotides agree with TRBD1. CDR3 length: 15 residues. With V trimmed by 3 bases and J by 3 bases, 4 bases remained unmatched. The CDR3 DNA is TGTGCCAGCAGTTTTCGACAGGGTGACACCGGGGAGCTGTTTTTT. Amino acid sequence: CASSFRQGDTGELFF.

This clonotype was seen a handful of times. The V gene is TRBV7-8, the J gene TRBJ2-2; D gene ambiguous. Deletions cut 4 bases from V and 0 bases from J, with 6 bases between. The CDR3 length is 14 residues. Germline CDR1 and CDR2: SGHVS and FQNEAQ. Written as DNA, the CDR3 is TGTGCCAGCAGCTACTCTACGAACACCGGGGAGCTGTTTTTT. Its translation: CASSYSTNTGELFF. The full variable domain, its missing parts supplied by reference TRBV7-8 and TRBJ2-2, is GAGVSQSPRYKVAKRGQDVALRCDPISGHVSLFWYQQALGQGPEFLTYFQNEAQLDKSGLPSDRFFAERPEGSVSTLKIQRTQQEDSAVYLCASSYSTNTGELFFGEGSRLTVL.

The gene calls are TRBV29-1 and TRBJ2-3; D not resolved. The V gene lost 7 bases and the J gene lost 4 bases, with 18 bases spanning the gap. The CDR3 covers 14 residues. Germline V gives CDR1 SQVTM, CDR2 ANQGSEA. CDR3 region: CSAQELNSPDTQYF. CDR3 in DNA: TGCAGCGCTCAGGAGCTCAACAGCCCAGATACGCAGTATTTT.

This clonotype was counted only a few times. The chain recombines TRBV12-3 or TRBV12-4 with TRBJ2-5, with D perhaps assigned TRBD1 or TRBD2 (5 bases each). V lost 7 bases and J 5 bases, leaving 26 bases between the germline ends. There are 17 residues in the CDR3. The CDR3 coding sequence is TGTGCCAGCACCTTCTTCCGGGACCCCTTGGAGTGGGAGACCCAGTACTTC. Translating it yields CASTFFRDPLEWETQYF.

This clonotype was detected only a few times. The chain joins TRBV9 to TRBJ1-3, with 10 bases aligning to TRBD1. The germline V gene encodes CDR1 SGDLS and CDR2 YYNGEE. The V and J ends lost 0 bases and 2 bases, in that order; junction bases with no gene match: 2. This CDR3 spans 16 amino acids. The CDR3, as DNA: TGTGCCAGCAGCGTAGCCGGACAGGGGGCTGGAAACACCATATATTTT. This codes for CASSVAGQGAGNTIYF.

This clonotype was found many times. V gene TRBV27 combines with J gene TRBJ1-6; 9 nucleotides match TRBD1. CDR1 and CDR2 from the germline V gene are MNHEY and SMNVEV (reference sequence). This CDR3 contains 14 residues. V lost 4 bases and J lost 9; bases outside the gene matches: 4. For the CDR3, the DNA is TGTGCCAGCAGTTGGGGACAGGGTGGTTCACCCCTCCACTTT. Its protein product is CASSWGQGGSPLHF.

The chain recombines TRBV5-1 with TRBJ2-2; 8 nucleotides line up with TRBD1. Trimming took 6 bases from V and 4 from J; bases not matched to a gene: 8. The CDR3 extends over 15 amino acids. Germline CDR1 SGHRS, CDR2 YFSETQ. The CDR3 sequence: CASTKTGDGTGELFF. In DNA, the CDR3 is TGCGCCAGCACCAAGACAGGGGACGGCACCGGGGAGCTGTTTTTT.

The table lists this clonotype with a few counts. The V gene is TRBV5-6, the J gene TRBJ2-5; 7 bases are shared with TRBD1. The CDR3 covers 15 residues. J gave up 0 bases and V 4 bases, and 6 bases lay outside the gene matches. Germline V gene sequence: CDR1 SGHDT, CDR2 YYEEEE. The chain's CDR3 is CASSQYDRDQETQYF. The CDR3 coding sequence is TGTGCCAGCAGCCAGTATGACAGGGACCAAGAGACCCAGTACTTC.